This T cell receptor (beta chain) comes out of a study of shared clonotypes between healthy human individuals. The method was immunoSEQ multiplex PCR; TCRdb's version includes in-frame clones alone and lacks a portion of them. The repertoire includes 2.5 million or so clones, around nine tenths of them detected once, and more than 0.12% sits in the top ten. With V trimmed by 5 bases and J by 5 bases, 18 bases remained unmatched. This CDR3 spans 17 amino acids. CDR1 SGHDT and CDR2 YYEEEE come from the germline V gene. V and J are TRBV5-6 and TRBJ1-1, with TRBD1 matching 7 bases. Sequencing was done on a sample of naive CD4+ T cells sorted from blood. Documented subset: CD45RA+ positively selected. This sequence was found in a man aged 18 to 30 in good health. The CDR3 reads CASRPTGQSKSRTEAFF. Written as DNA, the CDR3 is TGTGCCAGCAGACCTACGGGACAGTCTAAATCTAGAACTGAAGCTTTCTTT.